This T cell receptor (beta chain) stems from a study of PD-1 blockade in classical Hodgkin lymphoma. Here immunoSEQ multiplex PCR was the method, and the copy in TCRdb shows in-frame clones only, minus some. Altogether 25,000 to 35,000 clones are present, about 70% being singletons, with the ten largest covering about 3.9%. As to time point: cycle 4 day 1 (C4D1), after five to seven weeks of nivolumab. Each of the patients experienced relapse following autologous stem cell transplantation, and their brentuximab vedotin exposure differed. The V and J ends lost 1 base and 2 bases respectively, with 5 bases between them. From germline, CDR1 is SGHNT and CDR2 YENEEA. The CDR3 totals 13 residues.

The TCR comes from a human donor with classical Hodgkin lymphoma. The chain uses TRBV11-3 and TRBJ1-1, with D hard to call. The sequenced sample was peripheral blood mononuclear cells (PBMCs), obtained before the fourth cycle of nivolumab. The DNA for the CDR3 is TGTGCCAGCAGCTTAGCCGTCAACACTGAAGCTTTCTTT. Residues: CASSLAVNTEAFF.